This entry concerns a single T cell receptor beta chain. What it recognizes is unknown. This record comes from a study of T-cell memory formation after mild COVID-19. Study-level information: Largely donor-specific TCR clusters were found. Study-wide findings and caveats: Clones contracting over day 15 to 85 were CD4/CD8 balanced, with later expanders leaning CD4+.

The authors produced TCR alpha and TCR beta cDNA libraries with sample barcodes and UMIs by 5'RACE using constant-segment primers. From the 5' RACE reads, TCRdb called clonotypes with MiXCR, one entry per CDR3 protein. The sample has around 180,000 distinct CDR3 sequences, approximately 16% seen once. Trimming removed 7 bases from V and 5 bases from J, with 17 bases in between. This CDR3 region has 14 residues. Sample: PBMCs or a T cell subset sorted from them (not recorded which). The chain couples TRBV12-3 or TRBV12-4 to TRBJ1-1; D is uncertain. The TCR originated in an adult woman who had mild COVID-19 (a few samples of this study predate the infection). Cell type and time point are not known. The CDR3 loop is CASIDGPRRTEAFF. The CDR3 DNA is TGTGCCAGCATCGATGGCCCGAGAAGGACTGAAGCTTTCTTT.